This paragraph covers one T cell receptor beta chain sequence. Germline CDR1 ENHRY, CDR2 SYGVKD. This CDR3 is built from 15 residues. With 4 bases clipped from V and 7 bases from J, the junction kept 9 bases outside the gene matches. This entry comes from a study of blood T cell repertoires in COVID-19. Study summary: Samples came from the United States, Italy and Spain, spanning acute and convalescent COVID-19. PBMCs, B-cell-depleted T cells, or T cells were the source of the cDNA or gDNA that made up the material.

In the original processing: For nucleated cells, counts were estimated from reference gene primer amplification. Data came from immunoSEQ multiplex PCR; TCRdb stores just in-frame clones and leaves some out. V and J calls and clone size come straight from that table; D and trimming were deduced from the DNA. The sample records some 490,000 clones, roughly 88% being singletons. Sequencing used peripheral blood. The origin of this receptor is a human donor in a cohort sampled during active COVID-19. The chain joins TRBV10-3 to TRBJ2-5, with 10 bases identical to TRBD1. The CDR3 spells CAISAKDRGKGTQYF. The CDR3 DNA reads TGTGCCATCAGTGCCAAGGACAGGGGGAAGGGGACCCAGTACTTC.